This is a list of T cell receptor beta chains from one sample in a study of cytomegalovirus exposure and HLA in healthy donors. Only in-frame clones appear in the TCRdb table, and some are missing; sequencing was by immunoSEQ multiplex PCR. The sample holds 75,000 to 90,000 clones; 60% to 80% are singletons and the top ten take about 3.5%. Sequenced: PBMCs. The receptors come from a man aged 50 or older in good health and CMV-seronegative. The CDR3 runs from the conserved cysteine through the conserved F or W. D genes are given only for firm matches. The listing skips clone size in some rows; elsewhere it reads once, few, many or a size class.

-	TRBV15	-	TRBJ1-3	TGTGCCACCAGCAGAGATTTGGGGGGAATCCGTGGAAACACCATATATTTT	CATSRDLGGIRGNTIYF
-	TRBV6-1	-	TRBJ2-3	TGTGCCAGCAGTGGCGGAAGGAGCTACAGGGATGGCACAGATACGCAGTATTTT	CASSGGRSYRDGTDTQYF
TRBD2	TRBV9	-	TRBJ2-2	TGTGCCAGCAGCTCCCGGACTAGCGGTCAGAGGACCGGGGAGCTGTTTTTT	CASSSRTSGQRTGELFF
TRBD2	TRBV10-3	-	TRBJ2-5	TGTGCCATCAGTGAAGCTAGCGGGACCCAGTACTTC	CAISEASGTQYF
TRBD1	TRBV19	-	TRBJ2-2	TGTGCCAGTAGGGGAGTGGGACAGGGGAACACCGGGGAGCTGTTTTTT	CASRGVGQGNTGELFF
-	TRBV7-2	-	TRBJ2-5	TGTGCCAGCAGCTTAGCTGGTACGGGAGAAGAGACCCAGTACTTC	CASSLAGTGEETQYF
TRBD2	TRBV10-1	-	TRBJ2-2	TGCGCCAGCAGTGAAGGAGGCGGGGGGCGGACCGGGGAGCTGTTTTTT	CASSEGGGGRTGELFF
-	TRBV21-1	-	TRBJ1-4	TGTAAGCCGCAAAAACTGTTTTTT	CKPQKLFF
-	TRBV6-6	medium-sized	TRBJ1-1	TGTGCCAGCAGTTTTCAGGTTTACACTGAAGCTTTCTTT	CASSFQVYTEAFF
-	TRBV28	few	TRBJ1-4	TGTGCCAGCAGGACCGGGGGGGTATCTAATGAAAAACTGTTTTTT	CASRTGGVSNEKLFF
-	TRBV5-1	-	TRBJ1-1	TGCGCCAGCAGCTTGGGGGGCGGGATGAACACTGAAGCTTTCTTT	CASSLGGGMNTEAFF
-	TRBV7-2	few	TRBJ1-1	TGTGCCAGCAGCTTAACAGGGTGGGATAGAACCACTGAAGCTTTCTTT	CASSLTGWDRTTEAFF
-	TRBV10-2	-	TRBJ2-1	TGCGCCAGCAAGCGCTGGACTCTTCCCACTGCTCCTGAGCAGTTCTTC	CASKRWTLPTAPEQFF
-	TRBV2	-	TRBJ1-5	TGTGCCAGCAGAAGGGGAGGAGGAAGTAGCAATCAGCCCCAGCATTTT	CASRRGGGSSNQPQHF
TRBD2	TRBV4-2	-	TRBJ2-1	TGTGCCAGCAGCCCCAGTGGGCGCCGGGGGGGATACAATGAGCAGTTCTTC	CASSPSGRRGGYNEQFF
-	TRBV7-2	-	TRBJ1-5	TGTGCCAGCAGCTCCCTACAGGCGTTAAATCAGCCCCAGCATTTT	CASSSLQALNQPQHF
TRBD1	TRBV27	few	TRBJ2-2	TGTGCCAGCAGGGGGGACAGGAGCACCGGGGAGCTGTTTTTT	CASRGDRSTGELFF
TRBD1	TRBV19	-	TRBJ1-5	TGTGCCAGTAGTATAGCAGGGGGCGGTCAGCCCCAGCATTTT	CASSIAGGGQPQHF
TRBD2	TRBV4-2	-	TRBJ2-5	TGTGCCAGCAGCCAAGAACTAGCGGGGGGGCCGAGGCAAGAGACCCAGTACTTC	CASSQELAGGPRQETQYF
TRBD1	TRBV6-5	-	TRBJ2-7	TGTGCCAGCAGAAACAGGGGAACCTCCTACGAGCAGTACTTC	CASRNRGTSYEQYF
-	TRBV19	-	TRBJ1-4	TGTGCCAGTAGTATGAAGTACTCAGGGAATGAAAAACTGTTTTTT	CASSMKYSGNEKLFF
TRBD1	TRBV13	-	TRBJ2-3	TGTGCCAGCAGCTCAAAGGAGCAGGACAGGGCAGATACGCAGTATTTT	CASSSKEQDRADTQYF
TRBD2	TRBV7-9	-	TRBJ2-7	TGTTCCAGCAGCTCTCGACAGACTAGCGGGGACTACCAGCAGTACTTC	CSSSSRQTSGDYQQYF
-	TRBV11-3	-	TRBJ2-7	TGTGCCAGCAGCTTAGATCCCGGCGGTTACGAGCAGTACTTC	CASSLDPGGYEQYF
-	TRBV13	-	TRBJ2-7	TGTGCCAGCAGGCCCAGTAGGGGGGGCCGTTACGAGCAGTACTTC	CASRPSRGGRYEQYF
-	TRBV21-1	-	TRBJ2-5	TGTGCCAGCAGCGCCAGGGGTCGCGAGACCCAGTACTTC	CASSARGRETQYF
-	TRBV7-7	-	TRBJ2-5	TGTGCTAGCAGCTTAGGAGCCGAAGAGACCCAGTACTTC	CASSLGAEETQYF
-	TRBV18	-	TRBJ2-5	TGTGCCAGCTCACCAGTTTTTCAGAGGCAAGAGACCCAGTACTTC	CASSPVFQRQETQYF
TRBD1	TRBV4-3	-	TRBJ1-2	TGCGCCAGCAGCCGCGCCAGGGGGTGGCGTGATGGCTACACCTTC	CASSRARGWRDGYTF
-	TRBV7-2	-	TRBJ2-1	TGTGCCAGCAGCTTGAGACAGAGGTCCTACAATGAGCAGTTCTTC	CASSLRQRSYNEQFF
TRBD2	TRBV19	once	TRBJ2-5	TGTGCCAGTCGTTCTAGCGGGGGGGGTAAGACCCAGTACTTC	CASRSSGGGKTQYF
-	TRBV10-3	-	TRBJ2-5	TGTGCCATTAAGACAGATCAAGAGACCCAGTACTTC	CAIKTDQETQYF
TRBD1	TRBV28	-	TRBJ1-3	TGTGCCAGCGGATTACAGGGGAGCTCTGGAAACACCATATATTTT	CASGLQGSSGNTIYF
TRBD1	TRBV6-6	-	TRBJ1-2	TGTGCCAGCAGATACGGGACAGGCCCTAACTATGGCTACACCTTC	CASRYGTGPNYGYTF
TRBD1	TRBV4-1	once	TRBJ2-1	TGCGCCAGCAGCCAAGGGCCAGGGGGATACAATGAGCAGTTCTTC	CASSQGPGGYNEQFF
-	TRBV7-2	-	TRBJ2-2	TGTGCCAGCAGCTTAGTCGCGGGGGCGATCACCGGGGAGCTGTTTTTT	CASSLVAGAITGELFF
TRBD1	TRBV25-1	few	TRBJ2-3	TGTGCCAGCAGTAAAAGGACAGGGAGCACAGATACGCAGTATTTT	CASSKRTGSTDTQYF
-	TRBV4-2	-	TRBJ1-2	TGTGCCAGCAGCCAAGACAAGGGGAACCTCTATGGCTACACCTTC	CASSQDKGNLYGYTF
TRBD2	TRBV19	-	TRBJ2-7	TGTGCCAGTAGTATTGGGGGGGGGAGCTCCTACGAGCAGTACTTC	CASSIGGGSSYEQYF
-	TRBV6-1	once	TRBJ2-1	TGTGCCAGCAGTGAAAGGGGGACCTACAATGAGCAGTTCTTC	CASSERGTYNEQFF
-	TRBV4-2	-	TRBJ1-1	TGTGCCAGCAGCCAAGACCGGGGGGGAGGGAACACTGAAGCTTTCTTT	CASSQDRGGGNTEAFF
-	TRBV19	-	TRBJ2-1	TGTGCCAGTAGTCCCTTTGGAGGCATCAATGAGCAGTTCTTC	CASSPFGGINEQFF
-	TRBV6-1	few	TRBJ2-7	TGTGCCAGCAGTGTGTTCCGGGACAACTCCTACGAGCAGTACTTC	CASSVFRDNSYEQYF
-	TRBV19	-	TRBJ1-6	TGTGCCAGTAGTATAAGATGGGCGTCTGCGGGGAAAAAACTAAATTCACCCCTCCACTTT	CASSIRWASAGKKLNSPLHF
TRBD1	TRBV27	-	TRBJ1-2	TGTGCCAGCAGTGACAGGGGCCTTGCCTATGGCTACACCTTC	CASSDRGLAYGYTF
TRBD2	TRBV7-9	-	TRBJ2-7	TGTGCTGGAGCTCTCAGCGGGGGGGCCGACGAGCAGTACTTC	CAGALSGGADEQYF
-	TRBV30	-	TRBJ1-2	TGTGCCTGGACGTCTGGAGGGTCTAACTATGGCTACACCTTC	CAWTSGGSNYGYTF
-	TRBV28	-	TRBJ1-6	TGTGCCACCCTGTCAGGGTATAATTCACCCCTCCACTTT	CATLSGYNSPLHF
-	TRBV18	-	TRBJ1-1	TGTGCCAGCTCACGCAATTCCAGATCTTTAGGAGGAACTGAAGCTTTCTTT	CASSRNSRSLGGTEAFF
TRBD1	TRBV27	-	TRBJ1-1	TGTGCCAGCAGCTCTGGACAGGGACCTGAGAAAGCTTTCTTT	CASSSGQGPEKAFF